This TCR beta chain was obtained from a study of human CD8 memory T cell subsets (dated by TCRdb to between 2020 and 2021). About the study as a whole: To assess how stem-like (TSTEM), progenitor exhausted-like (TPEX) and effector memory CD8+ T cell subsets are clonally related, the TCRbeta repertoires of these three subsets were compared. Six donors each provided TSTEM, TPEX and effector memory subsets, and TCRbeta repertoires were obtained from all six.

Concerning this clonotype: Its antigen remains unidentified.

The paper's findings and limits, for the study overall: Only TCRbeta chains were sequenced, and repertoire comparisons were based on six donors, with testing performed by paired t-tests and Bonferroni correction. Chao1 estimates suggested greater repertoire diversity in TSTEM than in TPEX subsets, potentially reflecting a broader range of specificities. Normalized Shannon-Wiener diversity was similarly high in the TSTEM and TPEX subsets, while the effector memory subsets were comparatively less diverse. Both stem-like subsets shared clonotypes with effector memory cells, but TSTEM and TPEX repertoires overlapped minimally, suggesting distinct antigen spectra.

Peripheral blood mononuclear cells were isolated from healthy donor buffy coats by density gradient separation. Negative magnetic separation using EasySep or MojoSort CD8+ T cell isolation kits was how the study enriched total CD8+ T cells. For each subset, total RNA was extracted using an RNeasy Mini Kit from duplicate vials of 150,000 sorted CD8+ T cells. The PBMCs were used either fresh or after being cryopreserved in fetal bovine serum with approximately 9.8% DMSO. Fluorescence-activated cell sorting on a FACSAria III was used to sort the CD8+ T cell subsets to purity. A Human TCR Profiling Kit was used to prepare UMI-labeled 5' RACE TCRbeta libraries. The same number of PCR cycles was used to prepare all TCRbeta libraries in parallel. The study's own analysis went as follows. Between 3,000 and 18,000 functional CDR3beta clonotypes were contained in each TCRbeta library. UMI extraction and consensus assembly used MIGEC 1.2.9, requiring at least three reads per UMI. In-frame CDR3beta repertoires were extracted with MiXCR 3.0.3. Each sample was downsampled to 42,000 randomly selected UMIs before diversity metrics were computed in VDJtools 1.2.1. Repertoire overlap metrics D, R and F2 were calculated in VDJtools for the top 3,000 clones of each sample pair. TCRdb reprocessed the reads, and each CDR3 protein sequence is entered once, without DNA. TCRdb, not the original authors, processed these V and J calls. This sample's table has entries for 10,000 to 15,000 distinct CDR3 sequences. In total, the top ten clones hold approximately 15% of the sample.

The receptor comes from a human donor in good health. Sequencing was carried out using CD8+ T cells from PBMCs.

The CDR3 reads CATRATGVRGLAGLGELFF. This sequence uses TRBV15 and TRBJ2-2; TCRdb gives TRBD2 as the D gene, but with no DNA this cannot be confirmed. The CDR1 and CDR2 encoded by the germline V gene (reference sequence) are LNHNV and YYDKDF. Inclusive of the bounding cysteine and phenylalanine, the CDR3 is 19 residues long. This entry has no DNA.